The 29 T cell receptor beta chains in this list originate from one sample, sequenced in a study of blood T cell repertoires in COVID-19. Clones were read by immunoSEQ multiplex PCR, and TCRdb kept only the in-frame ones, dropping some. The table has roughly 250,000 clones, under 95% seen once. Sequences were obtained from PBMCs or T cells enriched from blood (not recorded which). Source of these receptors: a woman between 18 and 29 years old who had recovered from COVID-19.

In DNA, the CDR3 is TGTGCCAGCAGCTCCCGTGGGCCTCCAATTCTAAATTCACCCCTCCACTTT. Translated, it gives CASSSRGPPILNSPLHF. This chain joins TRBV7-2 and TRBJ1-6, with D uncertain. CDR1 and CDR2 from the germline V gene are SGHTA and FQGNSA. Trimming stripped 4 bases from V and 7 bases from J, with 20 bases between. The CDR3 has 17 amino acids.

The chain couples TRBV4-2 to TRBJ1-2; possibly TRBD1 for D (6 bases). Germline V gene sequence: CDR1 LGHNA, CDR2 YNFKEQ. The CDR3 spans 15 residues. Trimming shortened V by 1 base and J by 4 bases, and 13 bases separated the two germline ends. The DNA of the CDR3 is TGTGCCAGCAGCCAAGGCGGGGGCCAGTTCTATGGCTACACCTTC. Translated: CASSQGGGQFYGYTF.

This rearrangement joins TRBV18 to TRBJ2-3, with a weak D call TRBD2 (5 bases). This CDR3 region has 16 residues. Germline CDR1 reads KGHSH; CDR2 reads LQKENI. V lost 1 base and J 8 bases, leaving 19 bases between the germline ends. CDR3 loop: CASSPRPPAAGGTQYF. CDR3 nucleotides: TGTGCCAGCTCACCACGCCCCCCTGCGGCAGGAGGTACGCAGTATTTT.

This chain links TRBV6-4 with TRBJ2-7; TRBD1 aligns across 7 bases. V dropped 10 bases and J dropped 2; count of bases not matched to a gene: 11. Germline V gene sequence: CDR1 MRHNA, CDR2 SNTAGT. The CDR3 is 14 residues long. CDR3 amino acids: CATARGTTTYEQYF. Written as DNA, the CDR3 is TGTGCCACCGCCAGGGGGACAACTACCTACGAGCAGTACTTC.

This clone appeared once. The same CDR3 is also encoded by other DNA sequences in this sample. The V gene is TRBV4-1, the J gene TRBJ2-7; 10 bases line up with TRBD2. Per germline, CDR1 MGHRA and CDR2 YSYEKL. The J segment lost 3 bases and the V segment lost 0 bases, leaving 5 bases of the junction unmatched. The CDR3 spans 16 residues. The DNA for the CDR3 is TGCGCCAGCAGCCAAGACCCTAGCGGGAGAAGCTACGAGCAGTACTTC. Its translation is CASSQDPSGRSYEQYF.

The chain couples TRBV5-5 to TRBJ1-5; no firm D call. This CDR3 is built from 15 residues. Germline loops: CDR1 SGHKS, CDR2 YYEKEE (reference sequence). The V gene lost 3 bases and the J gene lost 3 bases, with 13 bases spanning the gap. The chain's CDR3 is CASSYSRETNQPQHF. DNA for the CDR3: TGTGCCAGCAGCTACTCACGGGAAACCAATCAGCCCCAGCATTTT.

This clone was seen once. V and J are TRBV4-1 and TRBJ1-6; weak D call: TRBD1 (5 bases). CDR1 is MGHRA and CDR2 is YSYEKL in the germline V gene. The CDR3 spans 16 residues. V was cut by 0 bases and J by 8 bases, with 14 bases left in between. The CDR3 is CASSQDGGGFDSPLHF. CDR3 DNA: TGCGCCAGCAGCCAAGATGGGGGGGGATTTGATTCACCCCTCCACTTT.

The gene calls are TRBV4-1 and TRBJ1-3; D is uncertain. This CDR3 region has 16 residues. CDR1 is MGHRA and CDR2 is YSYEKL in the germline V gene. V lost 0 bases, J lost 0 bases, and 9 bases lay in between. In DNA form, the CDR3 reads TGCGCCAGCAGCCAAGAGGCACAGAACTCTGGAAACACCATATATTTT. Its protein is CASSQEAQNSGNTIYF.

The rearrangement links TRBV18 to TRBJ1-4; TRBD1 might be the D (5 bases). The germline V gene encodes CDR1 KGHSH and CDR2 LQKENI. The CDR3 sequence is 13 residues long. Trimming left V 2 bases short and J 6 bases short, with 7 bases between. The CDR3 spells CASSPGGDEKLFF. For the CDR3, the DNA is TGTGCCAGCTCACCAGGGGGGGATGAAAAACTGTTTTTT.

This rearrangement joins TRBV4-1 to TRBJ2-2; TRBD1 might be the D (6 bases). V lost 3 bases and J lost 9, with 29 bases in between. Germline values: CDR1 MGHRA, CDR2 YSYEKL. CDR3 length: 19 amino acids. The CDR3 protein is CASSQYLWERQGINRELFF. The CDR3 DNA follows: TGCGCCAGCAGCCAGTACCTTTGGGAGAGGCAGGGGATAAACCGGGAGCTGTTTTTT.

The chain carries TRBV28 and TRBJ2-7; 7 nucleotides match TRBD1. From germline, CDR1 is MDHEN and CDR2 SYDVKM. With 5 bases clipped from V and 0 bases from J, the junction kept 4 bases outside the gene matches. The CDR3 length is 14 residues. The CDR3: CASSPTGRSYEQYF. In DNA form, the CDR3 reads TGTGCCAGCAGTCCGACAGGGCGCTCCTACGAGCAGTACTTC.

The V call is TRBV13, the J call TRBJ2-5, with 9 bases identical to TRBD2. CDR3 length equals 15 residues. After removal of 5 bases from V and 1 base from J, the junction contained 5 bases not matched to a gene. The germline gives CDR1 PRHDT, CDR2 FYEKMQ (reference sequence). Written as DNA, the CDR3 is TGTGCCAGCAGCCCGACGACTAGCGGCCAAGAGACCCAGTACTTC. Protein product: CASSPTTSGQETQYF.

The chain is built from TRBV28 and TRBJ2-4; maybe TRBD2 (5 bases). V shed 5 bases and J shed 3 bases, with 14 bases lying between them. Per the germline V gene, CDR1 is MDHEN and CDR2 is SYDVKM. CDR3 size: 15 residues. CDR3 sequence reads: CASSPLEGRKNIQYF. The CDR3 DNA reads TGTGCCAGCAGTCCCCTCGAGGGCCGCAAAAACATTCAGTACTTC.

The V call is TRBV24-1, the J call TRBJ2-1, with 13 bases matching TRBD2. This CDR3 is 16 amino acids long. The germline CDR1 and CDR2 sequences are KGHDR and SFDVKD. V dropped 5 bases and J dropped 7; count of bases not matched to a gene: 7. The CDR3 DNA sequence: TGTGCCACCAGTGGAATAGGGACTAGCGGGATAAATGAGCAGTTCTTC. This encodes CATSGIGTSGINEQFF.

The chain links TRBV28 to TRBJ2-1, with 9 bases matching TRBD1. V gave up 5 bases and J gave up 2 bases; unmatched junction bases: 4. The CDR3 contains 15 residues. CDR1 and CDR2 (germline): MDHEN, SYDVKM. For the CDR3, the DNA is TGTGCCAGCAGTACTACAGGGGGCGCCTACAATGAGCAGTTCTTC. Translation gives CASSTTGGAYNEQFF. Drawing the rest from reference TRBV28 and TRBJ2-1, the complete variable domain is DVKVTQSSRYLVKRTGEKVFLECVQDMDHENMFWYRQDPGLGLRLIYFSYDVKMKEKGDIPEGYSVSREKKERFSLILESASTNQTSMYLCASSTTGGAYNEQFFGPGTRLTVL.

This chain's CDR3 is CASRPPVTGGLSNQPQHF. CDR3 nucleotide sequence: TGTGCCAGCAGGCCACCGGTGACAGGGGGCCTTAGCAATCAGCCCCAGCATTTT. V usage is TRBV5-6 and J usage is TRBJ1-5, with TRBD1 matching 10 bases. V shed 5 bases and J 0 bases; nucleotides not matched to a gene: 11. The CDR3 length is 18 residues. The germline V gene encodes CDR1 SGHDT and CDR2 YYEEEE.

This chain connects TRBV7-2 to TRBJ1-1; no reliable D call. Trimming shortened V by 8 bases and J by 0 bases, and 10 bases separated the two germline ends. The CDR3 spans 13 residues. The germline gives CDR1 SGHTA, CDR2 FQGNSA. The CDR3 bases are TGTGCCAGCTCTGCGGCCATGAACACTGAAGCTTTCTTT. Its translation: CASSAAMNTEAFF.

This chain links TRBV11-2 with TRBJ2-7, with a weak D call TRBD2 (5 bases). Germline CDR1 reads SGHAT; CDR2 reads FQNNGV. CDR3 size: 13 residues. The ends were cut back, 5 bases at V and 3 bases at J, with 11 bases in the middle. CDR3 sequence: CASSTDRGYEQYF. The CDR3 nucleotides read TGTGCCAGCAGCACGGACCGGGGCTACGAGCAGTACTTC.

This chain links TRBV10-3 with TRBJ1-1; 8 bases align to TRBD1. The CDR3 sequence is 15 residues long. V was clipped by 9 bases and J by 0 bases; unmatched bases: 9. Germline CDR1 reads ENHRY; CDR2 reads SYGVKD. The CDR3 here is CAMTAGDRMNTEAFF. CDR3 nucleotide sequence: TGTGCCATGACCGCCGGGGACAGGATGAACACTGAAGCTTTCTTT.

This clone was detected only once. V and J are TRBV5-1 and TRBJ2-5; the D is unclear. Germline V CDR1 and CDR2: SGHRS, YFSETQ. V was clipped by 1 base and J by 3 bases, with 7 bases between them. There are 13 residues in the CDR3. CDR3 loop: CASSLFGEETQYF. The CDR3 DNA reads TGCGCCAGCAGCTTGTTTGGAGAAGAGACCCAGTACTTC.

The V and J genes are TRBV18 and TRBJ1-2, with TRBD1 matching over 7 bases. Germline-derived CDR1 and CDR2 are KGHSH and LQKENI. The V gene end was trimmed by 2 bases and the J gene end by 8 bases; junction bases not matched to a gene: 8. CDR3 size: 14 residues. The CDR3 nucleotides are TGTGCCAGCTCACCAAACTCCCGGGACAGCGGCTACACCTTC. Translating gives CASSPNSRDSGYTF.

This chain uses TRBV11-2 with TRBJ1-2; D perhaps matches TRBD1 (6 bases). The germline V gene encodes CDR1 SGHAT and CDR2 FQNNGV. This CDR3 has 13 amino acids. V was trimmed by 2 bases and J by 6 bases, leaving 10 bases between them. In DNA, the CDR3 is TGTGCCAGCAGCTTACAACAGGGAAATGGCTACACCTTC. This sequence encodes CASSLQQGNGYTF.

The chain recombines TRBV3-1 (or the pseudogene TRBV3-2) with TRBJ1-1; TRBD1 might be the D (5 bases). Trimming stripped 6 bases from V and 1 base from J, with 9 bases between. The germline V gene has CDR1 LGHDT and CDR2 YNNKEL (reference sequence). This CDR3 region has 13 residues. The CDR3: CASSRTPNTEAFF. The CDR3 region has the DNA TGTGCCAGCAGTAGGACACCGAACACTGAAGCTTTCTTT.

The rearrangement links TRBV28 to TRBJ1-1, with 9 positions matching TRBD1. J lost 5 bases, V lost 5 bases, and 9 bases had no gene match. The CDR3 totals 15 residues. Germline lookup yields CDR1 MDHEN and CDR2 SYDVKM. The CDR3 sequence is CASSPTGGTDTEAFF. Here the CDR3 DNA reads TGTGCCAGCAGTCCAACAGGGGGCACTGATACTGAAGCTTTCTTT.

This sequence joins TRBV7-2 and TRBJ2-7; TRBD2 agrees at 7 bases. Germline loops: CDR1 SGHTA, CDR2 FQGNSA. CDR3 length: 17 residues. Trimming removed 2 bases from V and 0 bases from J; junction bases left unmatched: 10. The CDR3 nucleotides are TGTGCCAGCAGCTTACGACCTGTCGGGGGGATCTCCTACGAGCAGTACTTC. This encodes CASSLRPVGGISYEQYF.

The V call is TRBV9, the J call TRBJ2-3; 11 nucleotides line up with TRBD2. Germline V gene sequence: CDR1 SGDLS, CDR2 YYNGEE. V shed 0 bases, J shed 6 bases, and the junction held 3 bases outside the gene matches. The CDR3 extends over 15 amino acids. CDR3 residues: CASSVALAGDDTQYF. The CDR3 DNA sequence: TGTGCCAGCAGCGTAGCACTAGCGGGAGACGATACGCAGTATTTT. Combining the CDR3 with reference TRBV9 and TRBJ2-3 gives the whole variable domain DSGVTQTPKHLITATGQRVTLRCSPRSGDLSVYWYQQSLDQGLQFLIQYYNGEERAKGNILERFSAQQFPDLHSELNLSSLELGDSALYFCASSVALAGDDTQYFGPGTRLTVL.

The chain has TRBV6-5 and TRBJ2-3, with 7 bases aligning to TRBD1. Germline V CDR1 and CDR2: MNHEY, SVGAGI. J lost 4 bases, V lost 6 bases, and 10 bases had no gene match. The CDR3 is 15 amino acids. The CDR3 coding sequence is TGTGCCAGCAGCAGACAGGGTATGGGGGCAGATACGCAGTATTTT. It specifies CASSRQGMGADTQYF.

The chain uses TRBV2 and TRBJ2-3; 10 bases align to TRBD1. Germline CDR1 reads SNHLY; CDR2 reads FYNNEI. J was trimmed by 3 bases and V by 6 bases; bases with no gene match: 9. The CDR3 extends over 16 amino acids. CDR3 region: CASRRGQGLATDTQYF. CDR3 nucleotide sequence: TGTGCCAGCAGGAGGGGACAGGGGCTAGCGACAGATACGCAGTATTTT.

The rearrangement joins TRBV7-3 to TRBJ2-3, with 8 bases fitting TRBD2. Unmatched junction bases numbered 8, after V lost 0 bases and J lost 0 bases. The CDR3 loop spans 18 amino acids. CDR1 SGHTA and CDR2 FQGTGA come from the germline V gene. DNA for the CDR3: TGTGCCAGCAGCTTAACTAAGCAGCGGGGGCGCAGCACAGATACGCAGTATTTT. Encoded protein: CASSLTKQRGRSTDTQYF.